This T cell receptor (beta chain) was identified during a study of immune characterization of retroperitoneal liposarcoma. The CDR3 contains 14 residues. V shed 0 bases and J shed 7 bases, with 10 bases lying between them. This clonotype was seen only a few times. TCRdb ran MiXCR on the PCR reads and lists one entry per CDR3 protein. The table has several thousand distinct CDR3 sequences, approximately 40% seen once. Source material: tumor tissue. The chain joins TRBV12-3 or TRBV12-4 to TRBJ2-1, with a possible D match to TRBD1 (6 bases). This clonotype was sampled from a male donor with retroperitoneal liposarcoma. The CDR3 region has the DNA TGTGCCAGCAGTTTAGCGGGGGCCCATAATGAGCAGTTCTTC. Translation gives CASSLAGAHNEQFF.